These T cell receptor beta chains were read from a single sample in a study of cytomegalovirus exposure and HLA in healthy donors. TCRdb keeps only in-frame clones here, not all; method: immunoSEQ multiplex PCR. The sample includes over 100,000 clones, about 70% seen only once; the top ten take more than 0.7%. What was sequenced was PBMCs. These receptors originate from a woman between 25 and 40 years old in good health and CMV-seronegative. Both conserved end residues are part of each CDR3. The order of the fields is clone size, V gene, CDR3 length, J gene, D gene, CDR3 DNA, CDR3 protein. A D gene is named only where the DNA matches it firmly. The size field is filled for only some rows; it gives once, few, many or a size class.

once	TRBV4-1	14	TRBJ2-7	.	TGCGCCAGCAGCCTTCAGACAGGATCCTACGAGCAGTACTTC	CASSLQTGSYEQYF
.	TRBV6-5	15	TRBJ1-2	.	TGTGCCAGCAGCCACGCGGCAGGGGTCGGCTATGGCTACACCTTC	CASSHAAGVGYGYTF
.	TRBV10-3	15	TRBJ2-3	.	TGTGCCATCAGTGAACCGGGGGATGGCACAGATACGCAGTATTTT	CAISEPGDGTDTQYF
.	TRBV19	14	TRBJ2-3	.	TGTGCCAGTAGTATACCGACTAGCACAGATACGCAGTATTTT	CASSIPTSTDTQYF
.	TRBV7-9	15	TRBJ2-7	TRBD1	TGTGCCAGCAATCCTAGGACAGGTCCCTCCTACGAGCAGTACTTC	CASNPRTGPSYEQYF
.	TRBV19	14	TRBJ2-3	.	TGTGCCAGTTCGAACCTAGGGGGGGAACATACGCAGTATTTT	CASSNLGGEHTQYF
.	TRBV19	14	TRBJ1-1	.	TGTGCCAGTAGTAAGCTGGGGGCGTCCACTGAAGCTTTCTTT	CASSKLGASTEAFF
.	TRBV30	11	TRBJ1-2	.	TGTGCCTGGACGGGGGGTGTGGGCTACACCTTT	CAWTGGVGYTF
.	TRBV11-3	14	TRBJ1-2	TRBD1	TGTGCCAGCAGCTTAACTAACAGGGGAAGTGGCTACACCTTC	CASSLTNRGSGYTF
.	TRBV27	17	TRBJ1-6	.	TGTGCCAGCAGCAAGATACAGGAAAGCTCCTATAATTCACCCCTCCACTTT	CASSKIQESSYNSPLHF
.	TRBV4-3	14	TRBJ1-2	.	TGCGCCAGCAGCCAAGTACAGGGAGCCTATGGCTACACCTTC	CASSQVQGAYGYTF
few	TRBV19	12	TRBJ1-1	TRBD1	TGTGCCAGTACGGGGACAGATCCTGAAGCTTTCTTT	CASTGTDPEAFF
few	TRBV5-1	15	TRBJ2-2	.	TGCGCCAGCAGCTTCCTACAGGGAACCACCGGGGAGCTGTTTTTT	CASSFLQGTTGELFF
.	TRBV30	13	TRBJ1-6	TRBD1	TGTGCCTGGCACAGGGGGTATAGTTCACCCCTCCACTTT	CAWHRGYSSPLHF